The 20 T cell receptor beta chains below were found in one sample sequenced in a study of blood T cell repertoires in COVID-19. Measured with immunoSEQ multiplex PCR; TCRdb has only the in-frame clones, and not every one. The sample contains tens of thousands of clones, around 88% of which appear only once. The sample consisted of peripheral blood. The source of these receptors is a woman aged 80 or over with acute or convalescent COVID-19.

The chain employs TRBV5-1 and TRBJ2-1, with a possible D match to TRBD2 (6 bases). V was trimmed by 4 bases and J by 10 bases, leaving 21 bases between them. From germline, CDR1 is SGHRS and CDR2 YFSETQ. The CDR3 runs to 15 residues. CDR3 DNA sequence: TGCGCCAGCAGCCCCCTTGTGGGGGGTAATGGCGAGCAGTTCTTC. Translating it yields CASSPLVGGNGEQFF.

This chain uses TRBV6-5 with TRBJ2-2; 8 nucleotides match TRBD1. V trimming: 10 bases; J trimming: 2 bases; junction bases outside the gene matches: 6. Germline V gives CDR1 MNHEY, CDR2 SVGAGI. This CDR3 is 14 amino acids long. DNA of the CDR3: TGTGCCACGGGGACAGGTCTAAACACCGGGGAGCTGTTTTTT. Its translation is CATGTGLNTGELFF.

The rearrangement uses TRBV29-1 and TRBJ1-1, with TRBD1 matching over 8 bases. J gave up 1 base and V 7 bases, and 5 bases lay outside the gene matches. Germline V gene lookup returns CDR1 SQVTM and CDR2 ANQGSEA. The CDR3 sequence is 13 residues long. The CDR3 reads CSAFDRGNTEAFF. In DNA, the CDR3 is TGCAGCGCCTTCGACAGGGGGAACACTGAAGCTTTCTTT.

The chain recombines TRBV24-1 with TRBJ1-2, with 8 bases matching TRBD1. Germline lookup yields CDR1 KGHDR and CDR2 SFDVKD. V lost 6 bases and J lost 6; bases outside the gene matches: 5. This CDR3 has 13 amino acids. This CDR3 is CATSTRTGNGYTF. The CDR3 nucleotides are TGTGCCACCAGTACCCGGACAGGGAATGGCTACACCTTC.

The CDR3, as DNA: TGTGCCAGCAGCACCGGGACTTTCTCCTACGAGCAGTACTTC. This encodes CASSTGTFSYEQYF. The chain combines TRBV21-1 with TRBJ2-7; no check of the table's D call, TRBD2, against the DNA was made. TRBV21-1 is a known pseudogene. The CDR3 is made up of 14 amino acids.

The genes are TRBV2 and TRBJ2-7; 13 nucleotides align to TRBD2. Germline CDR1 and CDR2: SNHLY and FYNNEI. V lost 4 bases, J lost 5 bases, and 14 bases stayed unmatched. The CDR3 is made up of 18 amino acids. DNA for the CDR3: TGTGCCAGCAGTGGGGGACTAGCGGGGACTACCACGCAGGACGAGCAGTACTTC. It encodes CASSGGLAGTTTQDEQYF.

V gene TRBV4-2 combines with J gene TRBJ1-6; a weak D match, TRBD1 (5 bases). Trimming removed 1 base at V and 11 bases at J, with 12 bases between. The CDR3 has 14 residues. Germline-derived CDR1 and CDR2 are LGHNA and YNFKEQ. This CDR3 is CASSQGGESTPLHF. CDR3 DNA sequence: TGTGCCAGCAGCCAAGGGGGGGAATCGACACCCCTCCACTTT.

The chain joins TRBV18 to TRBJ2-5; 7 bases match TRBD2. V dropped 3 bases and J dropped 5; count of bases not matched to a gene: 15. The CDR3 loop spans 17 amino acids. The germline V gene has CDR1 KGHSH and CDR2 LQKENI. The DNA of the CDR3 is TGTGCCAGCTCACCCATGGCGGGAGATACCCGTAGGGAGACCCAGTACTTC. It yields the protein CASSPMAGDTRRETQYF.

Remarks on this clone: Other DNA sequences in the sample encode the same CDR3. The chain combines TRBV19 with TRBJ1-1; a possible D gene is TRBD1 (6 bases). The germline V gene has CDR1 LNHDA and CDR2 SQIVND (reference sequence). Trimming cost V 3 bases and J 2 bases, with 10 bases left between them. The CDR3 contains 14 residues. The CDR3 protein is CASSIQGPNTEAFF. The CDR3 DNA reads as TGTGCCAGTAGTATCCAGGGGCCTAACACTGAAGCTTTCTTT.

CDR3 region: CASSRQDYNSPLHF. CDR3 DNA sequence: TGTGCCAGCAGCCGTCAGGATTATAATTCACCCCTCCACTTT. The rearrangement joins TRBV3-1 (or the pseudogene TRBV3-2) to TRBJ1-6; no clear D. The CDR3 has 14 residues. CDR1 and CDR2 from the germline V gene are LGHDT and YNNKEL (reference sequence). Trimming stripped 4 bases from V and 4 bases from J, with 8 bases between.

This chain uses TRBV5-1 with TRBJ2-2; a weak D match, TRBD1 (6 bases). The CDR3 consists of 14 residues. Between the trimmed V and J ends, which lost 4 bases and 3 bases, there was a span of 10 bases. Germline V lookup: CDR1 SGHRS, CDR2 YFSETQ. CDR3 amino acids: CASSSQGHTGELFF. CDR3 nucleotides: TGCGCCAGCAGCAGTCAGGGGCACACCGGGGAGCTGTTTTTT.

The chain combines TRBV11-1 with TRBJ1-4; D is uncertain. V lost 5 bases and J lost 4, with 14 bases in between. CDR3 length: 15 residues. The germline CDR1 and CDR2 sequences are SGHAT and FQDESV (reference sequence). The CDR3 region is CASSVGPGFNEKLFF. In DNA, the CDR3 is TGTGCCAGCAGCGTAGGACCCGGGTTTAATGAAAAACTGTTTTTT.

The CDR3 sequence is CATSRESPSSGNTIYF. CDR3 nucleotide sequence: TGTGCCACCAGCAGAGAGTCCCCTTCCTCTGGAAACACCATATATTTT. V is TRBV15 and J is TRBJ1-3, with D unclear. This CDR3 is built from 16 residues. Trimming removed 0 bases from V and 0 bases from J, with 9 bases in between. Germline CDR1 reads LNHNV; CDR2 reads YYDKDF (reference sequence).

For the CDR3, the DNA is TGTGCCAGCACCCGGTTTGGCGGGAGCACAGATACGCAGTATTTT. Its translation: CASTRFGGSTDTQYF. The chain employs TRBV7-3 and TRBJ2-3, with TRBD2 as a possible D gene (5 bases). Per the germline V gene, CDR1 is SGHTA and CDR2 is FQGTGA. The CDR3 is 15 amino acids. V dropped 7 bases and J dropped 0 bases, with 14 bases sitting between them.

The gene calls are TRBV29-1 and TRBJ2-3, with TRBD2 identical over 9 bases. V lost 8 bases to trimming and J lost 10 bases; unmatched junction nucleotides: 13. Looked up from germline, CDR1 is SQVTM and CDR2 is ANQGSEA. The CDR3 consists of 13 residues. The CDR3 protein is CSTHLAGINSQYF. In DNA form, the CDR3 reads TGCAGCACGCACCTAGCGGGGATCAATTCGCAGTATTTT.

The V call is TRBV2, the J call TRBJ2-3; possible D gene TRBD2, 6 bases. The CDR3 loop spans 17 amino acids. Germline V gene lookup returns CDR1 SNHLY and CDR2 FYNNEI. Trimming took 4 bases from V and 0 from J, leaving 17 bases between them. CDR3: CASSASGGGVSTDTQYF. In DNA form, the CDR3 reads TGTGCCAGCAGTGCTAGTGGCGGCGGGGTGAGCACAGATACGCAGTATTTT.

This clone was observed a single time. Other DNA variants within this sample encode the same CDR3. This chain joins TRBV4-3 and TRBJ2-5; a weak D match, TRBD2 (6 bases). Trimming removed 0 bases at V and 5 bases at J, with 13 bases between. Germline loops: CDR1 LGHNA, CDR2 YSLEER. CDR3 length: 15 amino acids. The CDR3 DNA is TGCGCCAGCAGCCAAGATGGGCCCGGGGGTGAGACCCAGTACTTC. It encodes CASSQDGPGGETQYF.

The J gene is TRBJ1-5, the V gene TRBV18, with 8 bases identical to TRBD1. V lost 6 bases to trimming and J lost 2 bases; unmatched junction nucleotides: 3. The CDR3 loop spans 14 amino acids. Germline CDR1 reads KGHSH; CDR2 reads LQKENI. In nucleotides, the CDR3 is TGTGCCAGCTCCCCAGGGGGCGGCAATCAGCCCCAGCATTTT. This sequence encodes CASSPGGGNQPQHF.

The chain is built from TRBV6-5 and TRBJ1-1; D is perhaps TRBD1 (5 bases). The CDR3 is 14 amino acids. The germline V gene encodes CDR1 MNHEY and CDR2 SVGAGI. Deletions cut 6 bases from V and 0 bases from J, with 11 bases between. Here the CDR3 reads CASSVDSMNTEAFF. The DNA of the CDR3 is TGTGCCAGCAGCGTTGACAGCATGAACACTGAAGCTTTCTTT.

To note about this clone: Other DNA sequences of this sample code for an identical CDR3. The chain employs TRBV20-1 and TRBJ1-1; D is possibly TRBD1 (5 bases). CDR3 length equals 11 residues. The ends were cut back, 3 bases at V and 4 bases at J, with 6 bases in the middle. CDR1 DFQATT and CDR2 SNEGSKA come from the germline V gene (reference sequence). The CDR3 DNA reads TGCAGTGCTAGTAGGGGCACTGAAGCTTTCTTT. Its protein product is CSASRGTEAFF.